A single sample gave rise to the 17 T cell receptor beta chains below, sequenced in a study of OX40 agonist ivuxolimab in advanced cancers. Library generation was performed with the immunoSEQ multiplex PCR assay. In its TCRdb copy, this immuneACCESS table keeps in-frame sequences only and misses some clones. Where compared with another copy, unresolved V genes explain less than half of these, and the others have no known cause. For this sample there are about 72,000 clones; 81% appear just once. The leading ten clones occupy roughly 5.3% of the sample. The input for sequencing was CD4+ or CD8+ T cells sorted from blood, taken in a trial of the OX40 agonist ivuxolimab. All receptors come from an adult with an advanced solid tumor such as melanoma, head and neck, liver or kidney cancer.

The J gene is TRBJ1-4, the V gene TRBV5-3; D is ambiguous. TRBV5-3 is an ORF, and what it does is uncertain. V was trimmed by 1 base and J by 5 bases, leaving 9 bases between them. The CDR3 loop spans 14 amino acids. In DNA form, the CDR3 reads TGTGCCAGAAGCTTGCTAGATCAGAATGAAAAACTGTTTTTT. The encoded protein is CARSLLDQNEKLFF.

This chain's CDR3 is CASSVAGAGDTQYF. CDR3 nucleotide sequence: TGTGCCAGCAGCGTAGCGGGAGCAGGAGATACGCAGTATTTT. This sequence joins TRBV9 and TRBJ2-3; D is possibly TRBD2 (6 bases). V was cut by 0 bases and J by 5 bases, with 10 bases left in between. The CDR3 is 14 residues long. Per the germline V gene, CDR1 is SGDLS and CDR2 is YYNGEE.

The rearrangement joins TRBV6-5 to TRBJ2-6, with D uncertain. V was cut by 8 bases and J by 1 base, with 12 bases left in between. The germline V gene has CDR1 MNHEY and CDR2 SVGAGI. This CDR3 has 15 amino acids. The CDR3: CASLRLPSGANVLTF. CDR3 in DNA: TGTGCCAGCCTTCGTCTGCCGTCTGGGGCCAACGTCCTGACTTTC.

CDR3 nucleotides: TGTGCCACCAGCAGAGAGATGGGTGAGCAGTTCTTC. Translated, it gives CATSREMGEQFF. J is TRBJ2-1 and V is TRBV15; D uncertain. Germline CDR1 LNHNV, CDR2 YYDKDF (reference sequence). The CDR3 has 12 residues. Trimming removed 0 bases from V and 9 bases from J, with 6 bases in between. Filled out from reference TRBV15 and TRBJ2-1, the complete variable domain reads DAMVIQNPRYQVTQFGKPVTLSCSQTLNHNVMYWYQQKSSQAPKLLFHYYDKDFNNEADTPDNFQSRRPNTSFCFLDIRSPGLGDTAMYLCATSREMGEQFFGPGTRLTVL.

The CDR3 sequence is CASSQDFAESSYNSPLHF. The CDR3 nucleotides are TGCGCCAGCAGCCAAGATTTTGCGGAAAGCTCCTATAATTCACCCCTCCACTTT. V and J are TRBV4-1 and TRBJ1-6, with D uncertain. V lost 0 bases and J 0 bases, leaving 12 bases between the germline ends. The CDR3 is 18 amino acids. Germline V gene data show CDR1 as MGHRA and CDR2 as YSYEKL.

The chain carries TRBV9 and TRBJ1-5, with D possibly TRBD1 on 5 matching bases. The CDR3 has 15 residues. V lost 2 bases, J lost 2 bases, and 11 bases lay in between. CDR1 is SGDLS and CDR2 is YYNGEE in the germline V gene. This CDR3 reads CASSVDGARNQPQHF. DNA for the CDR3: TGTGCCAGCAGCGTCGACGGGGCCCGCAATCAGCCCCAGCATTTT.

This clone has more than one count but fewer than ten. CDR3 in DNA: TGTGCCACCAGCAGCCGTGGGGGATGGAATTCACCCCTCCACTTT. Its protein product is CATSSRGGWNSPLHF. The V gene is TRBV15, the J gene TRBJ1-6, with D perhaps TRBD1 (5 bases). V lost 3 bases to trimming and J lost 7 bases, with 13 bases between them. Per germline, CDR1 LNHNV and CDR2 YYDKDF (reference sequence). CDR3 size: 15 residues.

This clone has a handful of counts. The chain has TRBV6-5 and TRBJ2-1; 8 nucleotides align to TRBD1. Germline V gene sequence: CDR1 MNHEY, CDR2 SVGAGI. V shed 5 bases and J 8 bases; nucleotides not matched to a gene: 2. This CDR3 has 12 residues. The CDR3 region is CASSLTGDEQFF. CDR3 nucleotide sequence: TGTGCCAGCAGTCTGACAGGGGATGAGCAGTTCTTC.

This clone has a single count. The chain carries TRBV27 and TRBJ1-2; 8 bases align to TRBD1. This CDR3 is built from 13 residues. With 5 bases clipped from V and 8 bases from J, the junction kept 7 bases outside the gene matches. In germline, CDR1 is MNHEY, CDR2 SMNVEV (reference sequence). This CDR3 reads CASSPQTGVGYTF. CDR3 in DNA: TGTGCCAGCAGTCCCCAGACAGGGGTCGGCTACACCTTC.

The chain recombines TRBV6-5 with TRBJ1-1; D might be TRBD1 (6 bases). Germline values: CDR1 MNHEY, CDR2 SVGAGI. This CDR3 spans 12 amino acids. V lost 5 bases to trimming and J lost 6 bases, with 10 bases between them. CDR3 DNA sequence: TGTGCCAGCAGTGGACAGATAGCTGAAGCTTTCTTT. It specifies CASSGQIAEAFF.

This clone is a singleton in its sample. The gene calls are TRBV5-1 and TRBJ2-5; 12 nucleotides align to TRBD2. With the DNA end fitting TRBJ2-7 better, the J assignment may be wrong. CDR3 size: 15 residues. Per germline, CDR1 SGHRS and CDR2 YFSETQ. As DNA, the CDR3 is TGCGCCAGCAGCCAAGGACTAGCGGGATTGGACGAGCAGTACTTC. It yields the protein CASSQGLAGLDEQYF.

The chain carries TRBV7-8 and TRBJ1-1; D not resolved. CDR1 is SGHVS, CDR2 FQNEAQ, per germline. The CDR3 length is 14 residues. The V end was cut by 5 bases, the J end by 1 base, with 11 bases between. CDR3 amino acids: CASSTWSGNTEAFF. As DNA, the CDR3 is TGTGCCAGCAGCACGTGGTCAGGGAACACTGAAGCTTTCTTT.

The genes are TRBV30 and TRBJ1-1, with TRBD1 matching over 8 bases. Per germline, CDR1 GTSNPN and CDR2 SVGIG (reference sequence). This CDR3 has 14 amino acids. With 0 bases clipped from V and 2 bases from J, the junction kept 2 bases outside the gene matches. CDR3 sequence: CAWSVGQANTEAFF. As DNA, the CDR3 is TGTGCCTGGAGTGTGGGACAGGCAAACACTGAAGCTTTCTTT. The full variable domain, its missing parts supplied by reference TRBV30 and TRBJ1-1, is SQTIHQWPATLVQPVGSPLSLECTVEGTSNPNLYWYRQAAGRGLQLLFYSVGIGQISSEVPQNLSASRPQDRQFILSSKKLLLSDSGFYLCAWSVGQANTEAFFGQGTRLTVV.

This clone was observed a few times. The chain carries TRBV18 and TRBJ1-5, with D hard to call. Germline lookup yields CDR1 KGHSH and CDR2 LQKENI. Trimming removed 3 bases from V and 6 bases from J, with 9 bases in between. The CDR3 is 13 amino acids. CDR3: CASSPSFVQPQHF. The CDR3 DNA sequence: TGTGCCAGCTCACCTAGCTTCGTTCAGCCCCAGCATTTT. Full variable domain (outside the CDR3, taken from reference TRBV18 and TRBJ1-5): NAGVMQNPRHLVRRRGQEARLRCSPMKGHSHVYWYRQLPEEGLKFMVYLQKENIIDESGMPKERFSAEFPKEGPSILRIQQVVRGDSAAYFCASSPSFVQPQHFGDGTRLSIL.

The chain combines TRBV5-3 with TRBJ1-6, with no clear D. TRBV5-3 is designated an ORF whose function remains uncertain. The CDR3 spans 13 residues. The germline V and J ends were trimmed by 8 bases and 7 bases, with 13 bases remaining between them. The CDR3 sequence: CASSPRVNSPLHF. CDR3 in DNA: TGTGCCAGCAGCCCTAGGGTGAATTCACCCCTCCACTTT.

The chain combines TRBV5-1 with TRBJ1-6; 10 nucleotides agree with TRBD1. The V and J ends lost 0 bases and 8 bases, in that order; junction bases with no gene match: 8. Germline CDR1 is SGHRS and CDR2 is YFSETQ. This CDR3 spans 17 amino acids. The CDR3 here is CASSLAQTGGAHSPLHF. The CDR3, as DNA: TGCGCCAGCAGCTTGGCCCAGACAGGGGGCGCCCATTCACCCCTCCACTTT.

This clone was observed once. The genes are TRBV9 and TRBJ2-5; D gene uncertain. Germline V gene lookup returns CDR1 SGDLS and CDR2 YYNGEE. Trimming stripped 1 base from V and 5 bases from J, with 12 bases between. The CDR3 extends over 14 amino acids. The CDR3 bases are TGTGCCAGCAGCGTAAGTTCCGGCGACGAGACCCAGTACTTC. This codes for CASSVSSGDETQYF.